This T cell receptor beta chain is drawn from a study of blood T cell repertoires in COVID-19. Overall study context: The United States, Italy and Spain supplied acute and convalescent COVID-19 samples. The analysed material was cDNA or gDNA that came from T cells, B-cell-depleted T cells, or PBMCs.

Libraries were prepared by immunoSEQ multiplex PCR; TCRdb keeps only in-frame clonotypes and omits some of them. The sample gives 110,000 to 150,000 clones, over 70% of which show up once; approximately 2% is in the top ten. The length of the CDR3 is 13 residues. Trimming stripped 3 bases from V and 1 base from J, with 9 bases between. Germline V gene sequence: CDR1 GTSNPN, CDR2 SVGIG (reference sequence). This clonotype originated in a woman in her sixties or seventies with acute or convalescent COVID-19. The specimen sequenced was peripheral blood. This chain links TRBV30 with TRBJ1-1; D uncertain. CDR3 coding DNA: TGTGCCTGGAGCGAAGGGAGGAACACTGAAGCTTTCTTT. It yields the protein CAWSEGRNTEAFF.